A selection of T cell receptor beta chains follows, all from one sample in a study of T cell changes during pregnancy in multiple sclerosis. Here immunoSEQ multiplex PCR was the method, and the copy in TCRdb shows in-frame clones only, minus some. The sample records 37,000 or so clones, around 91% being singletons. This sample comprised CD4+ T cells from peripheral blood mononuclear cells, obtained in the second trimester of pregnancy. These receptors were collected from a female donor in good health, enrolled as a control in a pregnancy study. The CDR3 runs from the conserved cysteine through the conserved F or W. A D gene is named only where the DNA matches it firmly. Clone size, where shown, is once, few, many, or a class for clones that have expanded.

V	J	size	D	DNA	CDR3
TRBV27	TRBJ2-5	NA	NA	TGTGCCAGCAAGGGGAGGAGCGAGACCCAGTACTTC	CASKGRSETQYF
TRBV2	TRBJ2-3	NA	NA	TGTGCCAGCAGTGTGTCCGGTGATACGCAGTATTTT	CASSVSGDTQYF
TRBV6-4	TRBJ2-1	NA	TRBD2	TGTGCCAGCAGTGACAGTGGTTTGTCGGCTAGCGGGAGGCTAAATGAGCAGTTCTTC	CASSDSGLSASGRLNEQFF
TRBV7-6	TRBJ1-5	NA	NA	TGTGCCAGCAGCCAAAACAGTGGCTCCAATCAGCCCCAGCATTTT	CASSQNSGSNQPQHF
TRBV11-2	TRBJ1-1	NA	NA	TGTGCCAGCAGCTTTTCAGGGTTAAGCACTGAAGCTTTCTTT	CASSFSGLSTEAFF
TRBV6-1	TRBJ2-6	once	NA	TGTGCCAGCAGTGAATTTGAAGGGGATTCTGGGGCCAACGTCCTGACTTTC	CASSEFEGDSGANVLTF
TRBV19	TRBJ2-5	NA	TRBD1	TGTGCCAGTAGTAAATCTTGGGACAGGGGGCACAGGGAGACCCAGTACTTC	CASSKSWDRGHRETQYF
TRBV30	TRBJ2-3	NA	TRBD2	TGTGCCTGGAGTATCCCCCTAGCGGGCGGAGATACGCAGTATTTT	CAWSIPLAGGDTQYF
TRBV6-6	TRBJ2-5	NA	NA	TGTGCCAGCAGTTACCCGTCGGGGGTACAAGAGACCCAGTACTTC	CASSYPSGVQETQYF
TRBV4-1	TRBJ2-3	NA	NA	TGCGCCAGCAGCCAAGAAAGGACTCAACTCACAGATACGCAGTATTTT	CASSQERTQLTDTQYF
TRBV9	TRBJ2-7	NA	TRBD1	TGTGCCAGCAGCGTAGGAGACAGGGGGAAGTCCTACGAGCAGTACTTC	CASSVGDRGKSYEQYF
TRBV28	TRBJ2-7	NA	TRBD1	TGTGCCAGCAGTCTTGACAGGGGGGCCGAGCAGTACTTC	CASSLDRGAEQYF
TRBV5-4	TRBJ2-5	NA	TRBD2	TGTGCCAGCAGCCCGCGACTAGCGGGACAAGAGACCCAGTACTTC	CASSPRLAGQETQYF
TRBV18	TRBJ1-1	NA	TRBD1	TGTGCCAGCTCACAGCTACCGGGACAGAAAAACACTGAAGCTTTCTTT	CASSQLPGQKNTEAFF
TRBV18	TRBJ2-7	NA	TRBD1	TGTGCCAGCTCGACTACGGGGACAGGGGTCTCCGAGCAGTACTTC	CASSTTGTGVSEQYF
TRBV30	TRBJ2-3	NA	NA	TGTGCCTGGAGTGTACGCCGAGGAGATACGCAGTATTTT	CAWSVRRGDTQYF
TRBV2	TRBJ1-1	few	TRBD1	TGTGCCAGCAGTCGGGACAGGGGGAATTTCGCTGAAGCTTTCTTT	CASSRDRGNFAEAFF
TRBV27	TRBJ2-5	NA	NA	TGTGCCAGCAGTTTCACTCCAGGGGGGGAGACCCAGTACTTC	CASSFTPGGETQYF
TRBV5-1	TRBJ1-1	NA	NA	TGCGCCAGCAGCTTTAGGGTCCCCGGGAGCACTGAAGCTTTCTTT	CASSFRVPGSTEAFF
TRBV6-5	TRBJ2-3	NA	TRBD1	TGTGCCAGCAGTTACCGTGGGACAGGGATAACGGATACGCAGTATTTT	CASSYRGTGITDTQYF
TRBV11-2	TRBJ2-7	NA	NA	TGTGCCAGCAGCTTAGTCCCCGGGATCCGGGACTCCGAGCAGTACTTC	CASSLVPGIRDSEQYF
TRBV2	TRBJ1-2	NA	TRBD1	TGTGCCAGCGGAGAATCGGGACAGGGCAGCTATGGCTACACCTTC	CASGESGQGSYGYTF
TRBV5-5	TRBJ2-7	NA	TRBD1	TGTGCCAGCAGCCGACAGGGCACCTACGAGCAGTACTTC	CASSRQGTYEQYF
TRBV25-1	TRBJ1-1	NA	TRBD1	TGTGCCAGCAGTGATCTTACAGGGGGTTTCACTGAAGCTTTCTTT	CASSDLTGGFTEAFF
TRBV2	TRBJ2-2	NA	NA	TGTGCCAGCGGGGGGACTTACACCGGGGAGCTGTTTTTT	CASGGTYTGELFF